This entry is about one T cell receptor beta chain. The germline V gene encodes CDR1 SGDLS and CDR2 YYNGEE. Deletions cut 3 bases from V and 4 bases from J, with 19 bases between. The length of the CDR3 is 16 residues. This entry belongs to a study of blood T cell repertoires in COVID-19. Whole-study context: COVID-19 samples from acute and convalescent phases originated in the United States, Italy and Spain.

The assay was immunoSEQ multiplex PCR, and TCRdb's table has in-frame clones only and misses some. The sample has 55,000 to 80,000 clones, over 75% seen once. This chain links TRBV9 with TRBJ1-2; perhaps TRBD1 as D (5 bases). This TCR derives from a man aged 50-60 years with acute or convalescent COVID-19. The specimen was peripheral blood. The CDR3, as DNA: TGTGCCAGCAGCGCCGGCGCAGGGAGGGTCAGCTATGGCTACACCTTC. It codes for CASSAGAGRVSYGYTF.